This entry concerns a single T cell receptor (beta chain). The antigen is undetermined. V lost 7 bases, J lost 0 bases, and 13 bases lay in between. The CDR3 extends over 16 amino acids. Germline CDR1 reads LNHDA; CDR2 reads SQIVND (reference sequence). This record comes from a study of molecular identifiers for immune sequencing clone quantification. Whole-study results and caveats: Same-barcode identical TCR molecules could make highly expanded clones look smaller than they are.

Via MiXCR, TCRdb re-called the PCR reads, giving one row per CDR3 protein. The data contain about half a million distinct CDR3 sequences, around a fifth of them singletons. The chain is built from TRBV19 and TRBJ2-6; possibly TRBD2 for D (5 bases). Sequencing was performed on naive CD8+ T cells from blood, with Jurkat cell RNA spiked in. As to subset: FACS-sorted CD8+CD4-CCR7+CD45RA+ naive T cells. The sequence was collected from a human donor in good health. Some libraries in this study had Jurkat cell RNA spiked in. CDR3 protein: CASKEIGSSGANVLTF. CDR3 in DNA: TGTGCCAGTAAAGAGATAGGGAGCTCTGGGGCCAACGTCCTGACTTTC.